Listed below are T cell receptor beta chains from one sample, sequenced in a study of patients and donors after allogeneic stem cell transplantation. TCRdb independently ran MiXCR on the RT-PCR reads; one entry per CDR3 protein. The sample has 200,000 to 250,000 distinct CDR3 sequences; 13% to 15% are singletons. Input material: blood, either unsorted or a sorted T cell fraction (not recorded which). The origin of the receptors is a human donor who was either an allogeneic HSCT recipient or a stem cell or donor lymphocyte infusion donor (not recorded which). It is not recorded whose cells these are; they may come from a transplant donor. CDR3s include the opening cysteine and the closing phenylalanine or tryptophan. The order of the fields is clone size, J gene, V gene, D gene, CDR3 protein, CDR3 DNA. D genes are given only for firm matches. Only part of the rows carry a size: once, few, many, or a class if the clone is expanded.

size: few
J: TRBJ1-5
V: TRBV9
D: TRBD1
CDR3: CASSAQGASNQPQHF
DNA: TGTGCCAGCAGCGCCCAGGGGGCGAGCAATCAGCCCCAGCATTTT

size: many
J: TRBJ1-1
V: TRBV2
D: NA
CDR3: CASSELGRGNTEAFF
DNA: TGTGCCAGCAGTGAATTAGGCAGGGGGAACACTGAAGCTTTCTTT

size: NA
J: TRBJ2-2
V: TRBV7-3
D: NA
CDR3: CASRPGLTGELFF
DNA: TGTGCCAGCAGGCCTGGACTAACCGGGGAGCTGTTTTTT

size: NA
J: TRBJ1-5
V: TRBV19
D: TRBD1
CDR3: CASSIAGGGQPQHF
DNA: TGTGCCAGTAGTATAGCAGGGGGTGGTCAGCCCCAGCATTTT

size: many
J: TRBJ2-1
V: TRBV16
D: NA
CDR3: CASSQSRGANEQFF
DNA: TGTGCCAGCAGCCAATCCCGGGGGGCGAATGAGCAGTTCTTC

size: NA
J: TRBJ2-2
V: TRBV7-3
D: TRBD2
CDR3: CASSPPGGENTGELFF
DNA: TGTGCCAGCAGCCCGCCGGGGGGGGAGAACACCGGGGAGCTGTTTTTT

size: NA
J: TRBJ2-7
V: TRBV11-1
D: TRBD1
CDR3: CASSLAGDSTYEQYF
DNA: TGTGCCAGCAGCTTAGCCGGGGACAGCACCTACGAGCAGTACTTC

size: NA
J: TRBJ2-2
V: TRBV24-1
D: NA
CDR3: CATSDFSGDTGELFF
DNA: TGTGCCACCAGTGATTTTTCCGGGGACACCGGGGAGCTGTTTTTT

size: few
J: TRBJ1-1
V: TRBV5-1
D: TRBD1
CDR3: CASSFSGTGVTEAFF
DNA: TGCGCCAGCAGCTTCTCCGGGACAGGGGTCACTGAAGCTTTCTTT

size: NA
J: TRBJ2-2
V: TRBV20-1
D: TRBD2
CDR3: CSARDKIHGSGSGGELFF
DNA: TGCAGTGCTAGAGATAAGATTCATGGTAGCGGGAGTGGTGGGGAGCTGTTTTTT

size: many
J: TRBJ1-3
V: TRBV12-3/TRBV12-4
D: NA
CDR3: CATETGSGNTIYF
DNA: TGTGCCACCGAGACCGGCTCTGGAAACACCATATATTTT

size: few
J: TRBJ1-1
V: TRBV20-1
D: NA
CDR3: CSATGHLTEAFF
DNA: TGCAGTGCCACGGGACACCTCACTGAAGCTTTCTTT

size: many
J: TRBJ1-3
V: TRBV27
D: NA
CDR3: CASSLTPTGNTIYF
DNA: TGTGCCAGCAGTTTAACGCCAACTGGAAACACCATATATTTT

size: many
J: TRBJ1-3
V: TRBV20-1
D: TRBD1
CDR3: CSAARGTGLDTIYF
DNA: TGCAGTGCTGCTCGCGGGACAGGGTTAGACACCATATATTTT

size: NA
J: TRBJ2-1
V: TRBV5-1
D: TRBD2
CDR3: CASSAVAGGGYNEQFF
DNA: TGCGCCAGCAGCGCTGTAGCGGGAGGGGGTTACAATGAGCAGTTCTTC

size: many
J: TRBJ1-5
V: TRBV4-1
D: TRBD1
CDR3: CASSQEGLRGFDQPQHF
DNA: TGCGCCAGCAGCCAAGAGGGGCTCAGGGGGTTCGATCAGCCCCAGCATTTT

size: NA
J: TRBJ1-5
V: TRBV27
D: NA
CDR3: CATNSPQNGPQHF
DNA: TGTGCCACCAACTCCCCTCAAAATGGGCCCCAGCATTTT

size: few
J: TRBJ2-5
V: TRBV15
D: NA
CDR3: CATSRDLALGQETQYF
DNA: TGTGCCACCAGCAGAGACCTAGCGTTGGGGCAAGAGACCCAGTACTTC

size: few
J: TRBJ2-7
V: TRBV7-9
D: NA
CDR3: CASSLMTVADYEQYF
DNA: TGTGCCAGCAGCTTAATGACAGTAGCGGACTACGAGCAGTACTTC

size: few
J: TRBJ1-1
V: TRBV29-1
D: NA
CDR3: CSTRPSGDNTEAFF
DNA: TGCAGCACGAGGCCCTCAGGGGATAACACTGAAGCTTTCTTT

size: NA
J: TRBJ1-6
V: TRBV19
D: NA
CDR3: CASSITVNSPLHF
DNA: TGTGCCAGTAGTATAACAGTTAATTCACCCCTCCACTTT

size: many
J: TRBJ2-7
V: TRBV12-3/TRBV12-4
D: NA
CDR3: CASSFRLRPYEQYF
DNA: TGTGCCAGCAGTTTCCGTCTGAGACCCTACGAGCAGTACTTC

size: NA
J: TRBJ1-1
V: TRBV11-3
D: NA
CDR3: CASSLATGRNEAFF
DNA: TGTGCCAGCAGCCTGGCGACAGGTCGGAACGAAGCTTTCTTT

size: NA
J: TRBJ2-7
V: TRBV12-1
D: NA
CDR3: CASSFEVSALTYEQYF
DNA: TGTGCCAGCAGCTTTGAGGTCTCAGCCCTTACCTACGAGCAGTACTTC

size: NA
J: TRBJ2-2
V: TRBV14
D: NA
CDR3: CASSQAMSINTGELFF
DNA: TGTGCCAGCAGCCAAGCAATGTCCATTAACACCGGGGAGCTGTTTTTT

size: NA
J: TRBJ2-1
V: TRBV20-1
D: TRBD2
CDR3: CSAKRTSGGVYNEQFF
DNA: TGCAGTGCTAAGCGGACTAGCGGGGGGGTCTACAATGAGCAGTTCTTC

size: NA
J: TRBJ1-1
V: TRBV4-1
D: NA
CDR3: CASSQATGRAGDTEAFF
DNA: TGCGCCAGCAGCCAAGCTACTGGCAGGGCTGGGGACACTGAAGCTTTCTTT

size: many
J: TRBJ2-7
V: TRBV6-2/TRBV6-3
D: NA
CDR3: CASSYSIGNRDSYEQYF
DNA: TGTGCCAGCAGTTACTCGATAGGAAACAGGGACTCCTACGAGCAGTACTTC

size: NA
J: TRBJ2-1
V: TRBV5-1
D: NA
CDR3: CASSFWDTSVGSYNEQFF
DNA: TGCGCCAGCAGCTTCTGGGACACCTCAGTAGGCTCCTACAATGAGCAGTTCTTC

size: NA
J: TRBJ2-3
V: TRBV12-3/TRBV12-4
D: NA
CDR3: CASSTAADLTDTQYF
DNA: TGTGCCAGCTCTACCGCAGCCGACCTCACAGATACGCAGTATTTT

size: NA
J: TRBJ2-7
V: TRBV29-1
D: NA
CDR3: CSVLGGLYEQYF
DNA: TGCAGCGTTCTCGGCGGACTCTACGAGCAGTACTTC

size: few
J: TRBJ2-3
V: TRBV7-3
D: TRBD2
CDR3: CASSPAGVSTDTQYF
DNA: TGTGCCAGCAGTCCAGCGGGGGTTAGCACAGATACGCAGTATTTT

size: many
J: TRBJ1-2
V: TRBV6-1
D: NA
CDR3: CASSFTDRPYGYTF
DNA: TGTGCCAGCAGCTTCACCGACAGACCCTATGGCTACACCTTC

size: many
J: TRBJ2-3
V: TRBV7-9
D: TRBD2
CDR3: CASSSLGGRSTDTQYF
DNA: TGTGCCAGCAGCTCACTGGGCGGGAGGAGCACAGATACGCAGTATTTT

size: many
J: TRBJ1-2
V: TRBV20-1
D: NA
CDR3: CSARGHVADYGYTF
DNA: TGCAGTGCTAGAGGGCACGTAGCCGACTATGGCTACACCTTC

size: few
J: TRBJ2-5
V: TRBV6-5
D: TRBD2
CDR3: CASSSGTSGGETQYF
DNA: TGTGCCAGCAGTTCCGGGACTAGCGGGGGTGAGACCCAGTACTTC

size: NA
J: TRBJ2-7
V: TRBV6-1
D: NA
CDR3: CATSVGQGTFEQYF
DNA: TGTGCCACGTCGGTAGGCCAGGGAACCTTCGAGCAGTACTTC

size: many
J: TRBJ1-3
V: TRBV7-9
D: NA
CDR3: CASSLQGRGGNTIYF
DNA: TGTGCCAGCAGCTTGCAGGGGAGAGGTGGAAACACCATATATTTT

size: NA
J: TRBJ1-2
V: TRBV29-1
D: NA
CDR3: CSVGEDSNSYGYTF
DNA: TGCAGCGTTGGTGAGGACAGTAACTCCTATGGCTACACCTTC

size: once
J: TRBJ2-5
V: TRBV5-1
D: TRBD2
CDR3: CASSYGLEETQYF
DNA: TGCGCCAGCAGCTACGGACTAGAAGAGACCCAGTACTTC

size: NA
J: TRBJ2-7
V: TRBV12-3/TRBV12-4
D: NA
CDR3: CASSFTFWPERTYEQYF
DNA: TGTGCCAGCAGTTTTACATTTTGGCCGGAGAGGACCTACGAGCAGTACTTC

size: many
J: TRBJ1-2
V: TRBV18
D: NA
CDR3: CASSPSENYGYTF
DNA: TGTGCCAGCTCACCATCGGAAAACTATGGCTACACCTTC

size: few
J: TRBJ1-5
V: TRBV3-1
D: NA
CDR3: CASSQSDSNQPQHF
DNA: TGTGCCAGCAGCCAATCGGATAGCAATCAGCCCCAGCATTTT

size: many
J: TRBJ2-5
V: TRBV7-2
D: NA
CDR3: CASRGRSQETQYF
DNA: TGTGCCAGCAGGGGGAGAAGCCAAGAGACCCAGTACTTC

size: few
J: TRBJ1-5
V: TRBV6-1
D: NA
CDR3: CASSPGALSNQPQHF
DNA: TGTGCCAGCAGCCCGGGGGCCCTTAGCAATCAGCCCCAGCATTTT

size: few
J: TRBJ1-1
V: TRBV12-3/TRBV12-4
D: NA
CDR3: CASSLTGTMNTEAFF
DNA: TGTGCCAGCAGTCTGACAGGCACCATGAACACTGAAGCTTTCTTT

size: many
J: TRBJ2-5
V: TRBV29-1
D: TRBD2
CDR3: CSVELAGGFETQYF
DNA: TGCAGCGTTGAACTAGCGGGAGGGTTTGAGACCCAGTACTTC

size: once
J: TRBJ2-2
V: TRBV20-1
D: NA
CDR3: CSARGTAGELFF
DNA: TGCAGTGCTAGGGGGACTGCCGGGGAGCTGTTTTTT

size: many
J: TRBJ2-1
V: TRBV10-3
D: TRBD2
CDR3: CAISAGGGNNEQFF
DNA: TGTGCCATCAGTGCGGGAGGGGGGAACAATGAGCAGTTCTTC

size: few
J: TRBJ2-3
V: TRBV5-1
D: NA
CDR3: CASSLAGAGSTDTQYF
DNA: TGCGCCAGCAGCTTGGCCGGAGCGGGCAGCACAGATACGCAGTATTTT

size: many
J: TRBJ1-2
V: TRBV7-9
D: NA
CDR3: CASSLLGTNYGYTF
DNA: TGTGCCAGCAGCTTACTGGGGACCAACTATGGCTACACCTTC

size: few
J: TRBJ2-1
V: TRBV4-1
D: TRBD2
CDR3: CASSPLAGGHAPRQFF
DNA: TGCGCCAGCAGCCCGTTAGCGGGGGGACACGCCCCACGGCAGTTCTTC

size: few
J: TRBJ2-3
V: TRBV20-1
D: NA
CDR3: CSARVPLATGQYF
DNA: TGCAGTGCTAGAGTACCTCTAGCGACTGGGCAGTATTTT

size: NA
J: TRBJ1-1
V: TRBV9
D: NA
CDR3: CASSVGVVGAEAFF
DNA: TGTGCCAGCAGCGTAGGGGTGGTTGGGGCTGAAGCTTTCTTT